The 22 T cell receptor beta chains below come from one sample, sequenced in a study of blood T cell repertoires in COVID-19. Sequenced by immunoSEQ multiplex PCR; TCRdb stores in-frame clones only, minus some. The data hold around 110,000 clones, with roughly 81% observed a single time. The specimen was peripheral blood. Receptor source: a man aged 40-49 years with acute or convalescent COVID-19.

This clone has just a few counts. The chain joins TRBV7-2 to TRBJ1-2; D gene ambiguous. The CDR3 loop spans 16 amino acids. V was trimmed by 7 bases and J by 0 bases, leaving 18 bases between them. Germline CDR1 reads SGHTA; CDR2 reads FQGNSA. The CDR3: CASTHPTRRTNYGYTF. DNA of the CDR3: TGTGCCAGCACTCACCCGACTAGGCGGACTAACTATGGCTACACCTTC.

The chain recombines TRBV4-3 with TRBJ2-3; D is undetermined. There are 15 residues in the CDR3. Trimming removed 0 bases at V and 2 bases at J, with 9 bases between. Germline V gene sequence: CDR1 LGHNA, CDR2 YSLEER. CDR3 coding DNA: TGCGCCAGCAGCCAAGAAGGCAGGCCCACAGATACGCAGTATTTT. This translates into CASSQEGRPTDTQYF.

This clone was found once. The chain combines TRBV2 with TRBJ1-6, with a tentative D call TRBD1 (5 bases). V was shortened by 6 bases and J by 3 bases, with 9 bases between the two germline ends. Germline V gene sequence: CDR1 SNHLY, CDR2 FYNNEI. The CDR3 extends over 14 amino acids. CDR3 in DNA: TGTGCCAGCAGGAGGCAGGGCTATAATTCACCCCTCCACTTT. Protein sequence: CASRRQGYNSPLHF. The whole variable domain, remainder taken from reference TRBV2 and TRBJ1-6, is EPEVTQTPSHQVTQMGQEVILRCVPISNHLYFYWYRQILGQKVEFLVSFYNNEISEKSEIFDDQFSVERPDGSNFTLKIRSTKLEDSAMYFCASRRQGYNSPLHFGNGTRLTVT.

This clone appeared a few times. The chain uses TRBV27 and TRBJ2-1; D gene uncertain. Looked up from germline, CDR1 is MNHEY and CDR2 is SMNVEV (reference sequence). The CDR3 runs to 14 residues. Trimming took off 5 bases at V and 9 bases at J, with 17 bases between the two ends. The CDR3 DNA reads TGTGCCAGCAGTCCTATCTGGCGGCTGCCTGAGCAGTTCTTC. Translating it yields CASSPIWRLPEQFF.

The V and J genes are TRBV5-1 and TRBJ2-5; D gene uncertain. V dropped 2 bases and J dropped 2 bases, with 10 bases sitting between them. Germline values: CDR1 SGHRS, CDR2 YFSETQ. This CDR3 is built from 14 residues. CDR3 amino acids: CASSFASSQETQYF. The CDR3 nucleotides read TGCGCCAGCAGCTTCGCTAGTAGTCAAGAGACCCAGTACTTC. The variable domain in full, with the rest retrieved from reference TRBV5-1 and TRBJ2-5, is KAGVTQTPRYLIKTRGQQVTLSCSPISGHRSVSWYQQTPGQGLQFLFEYFSETQRNKGNFPGRFSGRQFSNSRSEMNVSTLELGDSALYLCASSFASSQETQYFGPGTRLLVL.

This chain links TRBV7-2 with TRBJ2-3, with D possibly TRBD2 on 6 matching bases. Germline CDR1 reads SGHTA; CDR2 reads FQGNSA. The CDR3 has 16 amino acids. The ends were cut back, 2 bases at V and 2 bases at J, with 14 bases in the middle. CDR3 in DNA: TGTGCCAGCAGCTTATGGAAGGCGGGGCCCACAGATACGCAGTATTTT. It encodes CASSLWKAGPTDTQYF.

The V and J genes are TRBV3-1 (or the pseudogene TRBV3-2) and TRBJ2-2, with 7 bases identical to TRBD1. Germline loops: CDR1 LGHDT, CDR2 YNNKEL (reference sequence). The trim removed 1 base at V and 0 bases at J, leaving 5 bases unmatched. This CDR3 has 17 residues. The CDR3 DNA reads TGTGCCAGCAGCCAAGCAGCCGGGACAGCGAACACCGGGGAGCTGTTTTTT. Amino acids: CASSQAAGTANTGELFF.

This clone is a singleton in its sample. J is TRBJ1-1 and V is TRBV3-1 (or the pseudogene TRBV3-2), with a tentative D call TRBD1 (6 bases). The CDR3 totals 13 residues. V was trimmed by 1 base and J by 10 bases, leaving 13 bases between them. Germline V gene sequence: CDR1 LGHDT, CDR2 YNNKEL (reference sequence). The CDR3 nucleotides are TGTGCCAGCAGCCAAGGGGGGGGGCGACGAGCTTTCTTT. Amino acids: CASSQGGGRRAFF.

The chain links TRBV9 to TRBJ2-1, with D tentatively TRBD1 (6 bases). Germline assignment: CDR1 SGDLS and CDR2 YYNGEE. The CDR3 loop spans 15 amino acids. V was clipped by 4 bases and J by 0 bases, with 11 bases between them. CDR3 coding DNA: TGTGCCAGCAGCCTGAACAGGGACTCCTACAATGAGCAGTTCTTC. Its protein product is CASSLNRDSYNEQFF.

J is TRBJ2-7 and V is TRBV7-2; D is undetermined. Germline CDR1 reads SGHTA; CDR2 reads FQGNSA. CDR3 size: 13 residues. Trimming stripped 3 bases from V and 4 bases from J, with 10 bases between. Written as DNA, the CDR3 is TGTGCCAGCAGCTTCGAGGCCCTTTACGAGCAGTACTTC. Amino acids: CASSFEALYEQYF.

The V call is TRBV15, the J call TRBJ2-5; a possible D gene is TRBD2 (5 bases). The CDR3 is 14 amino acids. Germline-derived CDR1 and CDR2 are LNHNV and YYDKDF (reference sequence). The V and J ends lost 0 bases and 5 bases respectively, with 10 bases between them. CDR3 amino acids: CATSRDRGAETQYF. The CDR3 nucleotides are TGTGCCACCAGCAGAGATCGGGGAGCGGAGACCCAGTACTTC.

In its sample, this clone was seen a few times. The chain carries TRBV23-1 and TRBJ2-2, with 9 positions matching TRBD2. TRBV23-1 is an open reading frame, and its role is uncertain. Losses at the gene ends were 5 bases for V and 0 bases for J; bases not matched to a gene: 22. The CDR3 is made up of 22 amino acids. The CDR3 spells CASSEVRSIGAGGSANTGELFF. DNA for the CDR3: TGCGCCAGCAGTGAAGTACGATCGATCGGAGCGGGGGGTTCCGCGAACACCGGGGAGCTGTTTTTT.

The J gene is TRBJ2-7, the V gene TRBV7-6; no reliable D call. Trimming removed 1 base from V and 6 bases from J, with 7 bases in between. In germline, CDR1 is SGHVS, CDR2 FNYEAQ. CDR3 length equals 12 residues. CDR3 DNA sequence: TGTGCCAGCAGCTTAGGTCCGGGCGAGCAGTACTTC. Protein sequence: CASSLGPGEQYF. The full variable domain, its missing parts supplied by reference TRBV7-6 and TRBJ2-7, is GAGVSQSPRYKVTKRGQDVALRCDPISGHVSLYWYRQALGQGPEFLTYFNYEAQQDKSGLPNDRFSAERPEGSISTLTIQRTEQRDSAMYRCASSLGPGEQYFGPGTRLTVT.

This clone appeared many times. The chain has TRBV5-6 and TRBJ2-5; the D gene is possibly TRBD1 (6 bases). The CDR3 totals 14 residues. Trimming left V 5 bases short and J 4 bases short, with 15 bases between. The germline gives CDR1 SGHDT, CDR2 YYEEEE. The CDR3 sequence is CASRPTGSGETQYF. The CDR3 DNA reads TGTGCCAGCAGACCAACAGGGTCGGGAGAGACCCAGTACTTC. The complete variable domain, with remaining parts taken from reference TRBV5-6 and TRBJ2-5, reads DAGVTQSPTHLIKTRGQQVTLRCSPKSGHDTVSWYQQALGQGPQFIFQYYEEEERQRGNFPDRFSGHQFPNYSSELNVNALLLGDSALYLCASRPTGSGETQYFGPGTRLLVL.

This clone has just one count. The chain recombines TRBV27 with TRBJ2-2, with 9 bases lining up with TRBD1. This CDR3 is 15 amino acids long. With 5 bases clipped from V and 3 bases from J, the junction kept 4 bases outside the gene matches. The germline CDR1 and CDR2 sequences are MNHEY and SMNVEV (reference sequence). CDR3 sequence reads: CASSGTGTYTGELFF. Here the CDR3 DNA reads TGTGCCAGCAGTGGGACAGGGACCTACACCGGGGAGCTGTTTTTT.

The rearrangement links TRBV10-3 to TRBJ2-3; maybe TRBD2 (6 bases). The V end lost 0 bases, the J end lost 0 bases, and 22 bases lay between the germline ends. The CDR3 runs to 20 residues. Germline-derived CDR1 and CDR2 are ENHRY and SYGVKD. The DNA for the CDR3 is TGTGCCATCAGTGAGTCCCCCCGCACGCTAGCGCCTACTAGCACAGATACGCAGTATTTT. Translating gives CAISESPRTLAPTSTDTQYF.

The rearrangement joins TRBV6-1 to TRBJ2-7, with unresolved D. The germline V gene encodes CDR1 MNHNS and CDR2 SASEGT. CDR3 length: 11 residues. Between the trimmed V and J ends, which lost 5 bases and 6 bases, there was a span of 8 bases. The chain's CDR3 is CASSLTGEQYF. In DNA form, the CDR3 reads TGTGCCAGCAGTTTGACTGGCGAGCAGTACTTC.

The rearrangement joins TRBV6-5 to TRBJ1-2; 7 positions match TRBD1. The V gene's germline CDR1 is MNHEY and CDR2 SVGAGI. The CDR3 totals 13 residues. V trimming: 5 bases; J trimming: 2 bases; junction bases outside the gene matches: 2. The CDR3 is CASSLQGNYGYTF. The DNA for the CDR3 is TGTGCCAGCAGTCTACAGGGGAACTATGGCTACACCTTC.

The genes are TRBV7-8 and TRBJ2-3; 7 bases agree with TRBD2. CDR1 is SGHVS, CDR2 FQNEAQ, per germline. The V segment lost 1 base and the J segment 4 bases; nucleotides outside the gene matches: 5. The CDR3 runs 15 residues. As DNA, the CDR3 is TGTGCCAGCAGCTTAGAGCCGGGAGGCCCAGATACGCAGTATTTT. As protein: CASSLEPGGPDTQYF.

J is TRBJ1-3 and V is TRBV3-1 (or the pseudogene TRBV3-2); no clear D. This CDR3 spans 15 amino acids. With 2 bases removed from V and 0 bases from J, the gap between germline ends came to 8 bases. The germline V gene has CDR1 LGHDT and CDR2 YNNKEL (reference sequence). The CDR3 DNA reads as TGTGCCAGCAGCCAAAGTTACGGCTCTGGAAACACCATATATTTT. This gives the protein CASSQSYGSGNTIYF.

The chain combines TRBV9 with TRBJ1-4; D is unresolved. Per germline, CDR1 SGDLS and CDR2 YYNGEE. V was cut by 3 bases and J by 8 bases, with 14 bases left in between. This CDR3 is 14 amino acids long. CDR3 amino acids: CASSERGGFEKLFF. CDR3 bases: TGTGCCAGCAGCGAGCGGGGAGGGTTCGAAAAACTGTTTTTT.

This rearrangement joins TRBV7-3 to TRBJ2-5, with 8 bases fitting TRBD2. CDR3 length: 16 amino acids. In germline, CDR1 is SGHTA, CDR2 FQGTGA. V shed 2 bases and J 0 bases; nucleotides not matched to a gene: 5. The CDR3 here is CASSLQSGGYQETQYF. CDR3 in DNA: TGTGCCAGCAGCTTACAAAGCGGGGGCTACCAAGAGACCCAGTACTTC.